These T cell receptor beta chains were read from a single sample in a study of PD-L1 blockade in urothelial cancer. Clones were sequenced by immunoSEQ multiplex PCR, and TCRdb holds only the in-frame ones, with some missing. The top ten hold around 3.8% of the sample, which has tens of thousands of clones, approximately 80% seen once. The sample here was PBMCs, taken around atezolizumab (anti-PD-L1) treatment. The receptors come from a man between 65 and 79 years old with urothelial cancer. Both conserved end residues are part of each CDR3. The order of the fields is V gene, clone size, D gene, J gene, CDR3 length, CDR3 protein, CDR3 DNA. D genes are given only for firm matches. Size values are once, few and many counts, or a class for expanded clones, and some rows have none.

V: TRBV19
size: NA
D: NA
J: TRBJ2-3
length: 12
CDR3: CASRAAGDTQYF
DNA: TGTGCCAGTAGAGCAGCGGGAGATACGCAGTATTTT

V: TRBV7-2
size: few
D: NA
J: TRBJ1-5
length: 14
CDR3: CASSLGDGNQPQHF
DNA: TGTGCCAGCAGCTTAGGAGACGGGAATCAGCCCCAGCATTTT

V: TRBV7-3
size: NA
D: NA
J: TRBJ2-1
length: 16
CDR3: CASSLNSGSRGDEQFF
DNA: TGTGCCAGCAGCTTGAATTCGGGTTCCAGGGGGGATGAGCAGTTCTTC

V: TRBV10-3
size: NA
D: TRBD1
J: TRBJ2-5
length: 14
CDR3: CAISPRTGQETQYF
DNA: TGTGCCATCAGTCCCAGGACAGGACAAGAGACCCAGTACTTC

V: TRBV28
size: NA
D: NA
J: TRBJ2-1
length: 20
CDR3: CASSRSAPAVRASTWNEQFF
DNA: TGTGCCAGCAGCCGGTCGGCCCCCGCTGTGAGGGCCTCTACGTGGAATGAGCAGTTCTTC

V: TRBV18
size: NA
D: TRBD1
J: TRBJ1-2
length: 17
CDR3: CASSPPSGGTEPYGYTF
DNA: TGTGCCAGCTCACCACCCTCTGGGGGGACAGAGCCCTATGGCTACACCTTC

V: TRBV5-1
size: NA
D: TRBD2
J: TRBJ2-3
length: 15
CDR3: CASSLTSASTDTQYF
DNA: TGCGCCAGCAGCTTAACTAGCGCTAGCACAGATACGCAGTATTTT

V: TRBV28
size: few
D: NA
J: TRBJ1-1
length: 15
CDR3: CASSSYIGLNTEAFF
DNA: TGTGCCAGCAGTTCTTACATCGGGTTGAACACTGAAGCTTTCTTT

V: TRBV27
size: NA
D: TRBD1
J: TRBJ2-6
length: 18
CDR3: CASSLFGTGTSGANVLTF
DNA: TGTGCCAGCAGTTTGTTCGGGACAGGGACCTCTGGGGCCAACGTCCTGACTTTC

V: TRBV2
size: NA
D: TRBD1
J: TRBJ2-7
length: 12
CDR3: CASRTGTAEQYF
DNA: TGTGCCAGCAGGACCGGGACAGCCGAGCAGTACTTC

V: TRBV27
size: NA
D: NA
J: TRBJ1-1
length: 15
CDR3: CASSSPGSANTEAFF
DNA: TGTGCCAGCAGTTCCCCCGGCAGCGCAAACACTGAAGCTTTCTTT

V: TRBV13
size: NA
D: NA
J: TRBJ2-5
length: 19
CDR3: CASSLLDPSRRIREETQYF
DNA: TGTGCCAGCAGCCTATTAGACCCTTCCCGACGCATTAGGGAGGAGACCCAGTACTTC

V: TRBV5-5
size: medium-sized
D: NA
J: TRBJ1-1
length: 14
CDR3: CASSLSGGGTEAFF
DNA: TGTGCCAGCAGCCTCTCCGGGGGTGGCACTGAAGCTTTCTTT

V: TRBV7-9
size: NA
D: NA
J: TRBJ1-3
length: 13
CDR3: CASSYGSGNTIYF
DNA: TGTGCCAGCAGCTACGGCTCTGGAAACACCATATATTTT

V: TRBV7-8
size: NA
D: NA
J: TRBJ2-5
length: 13
CDR3: CASSLGSAETQYF
DNA: TGTGCCAGCAGCTTAGGTAGTGCCGAGACCCAGTACTTC

V: TRBV7-3
size: NA
D: NA
J: TRBJ2-3
length: 17
CDR3: CASSLMGLSASTDTQYF
DNA: TGTGCCAGCAGCTTAATGGGCCTTAGCGCTAGCACAGATACGCAGTATTTT

V: TRBV19
size: NA
D: NA
J: TRBJ1-5
length: 13
CDR3: CASSTLSNQPQHF
DNA: TGTGCCAGTAGCACTTTAAGCAATCAGCCCCAGCATTTT

V: TRBV7-2
size: NA
D: NA
J: TRBJ2-1
length: 14
CDR3: CASSLDADYNEQFF
DNA: TGTGCCAGCAGCTTAGATGCAGATTACAATGAGCAGTTCTTC

V: TRBV6-5
size: NA
D: TRBD1
J: TRBJ1-2
length: 15
CDR3: CASSPSRDRGGGYTF
DNA: TGTGCCAGCAGTCCGTCCCGGGACAGGGGCGGAGGCTACACCTTC

V: TRBV6-1
size: NA
D: NA
J: TRBJ2-3
length: 15
CDR3: CASTAEGGRRDTQYF
DNA: TGTGCCAGCACCGCGGAGGGGGGGAGGAGGGATACGCAGTATTTT

V: TRBV7-6
size: NA
D: NA
J: TRBJ2-2
length: 16
CDR3: CASSEQGGRNTGELFF
DNA: TGTGCCAGCAGCGAACAGGGGGGGCGGAACACCGGGGAGCTGTTTTTT

V: TRBV28
size: NA
D: TRBD1
J: TRBJ1-2
length: 14
CDR3: CASTKGQANYGYTF
DNA: TGTGCCAGCACCAAGGGACAGGCTAACTATGGCTACACCTTC

V: TRBV7-9
size: few
D: NA
J: TRBJ1-6
length: 14
CDR3: CASSPQGRVSPLHF
DNA: TGTGCCAGCAGTCCACAGGGACGGGTTTCACCCCTCCACTTT

V: TRBV4-1
size: NA
D: NA
J: TRBJ2-5
length: 14
CDR3: CASSPGQGRQTQYF
DNA: TGCGCCAGCAGCCCCGGCCAGGGGAGACAGACCCAGTACTTC

V: TRBV18
size: NA
D: TRBD1
J: TRBJ1-1
length: 16
CDR3: CASSPPTGATNTEAFF
DNA: TGTGCCAGCTCACCCCCGACAGGGGCTACGAACACTGAAGCTTTCTTT

V: TRBV7-3
size: NA
D: TRBD2
J: TRBJ2-3
length: 18
CDR3: CASSSLGSSGGVTDTQYF
DNA: TGTGCCAGCAGCTCCCTGGGGTCCTCCGGGGGGGTTACAGATACGCAGTATTTT

V: TRBV21-1
size: NA
D: NA
J: TRBJ2-7
length: 16
CDR3: CASSKAKGLTLREQYF
DNA: TGTGCCAGCAGCAAAGCGAAGGGACTTACCCTTCGAGAGCAGTACTTC

V: TRBV7-7
size: few
D: NA
J: TRBJ2-3
length: 13
CDR3: CASSLDYTDTQYF
DNA: TGTGCCAGCAGCCTAGACTACACAGATACGCAGTATTTT

V: TRBV9
size: NA
D: TRBD2
J: TRBJ2-5
length: 17
CDR3: CASSVATGLAGQETQYF
DNA: TGTGCCAGCAGCGTAGCTACGGGACTAGCGGGACAAGAGACCCAGTACTTC

V: TRBV5-5
size: NA
D: TRBD1
J: TRBJ2-7
length: 15
CDR3: CASSFLGQATYEQYF
DNA: TGTGCCAGCAGCTTTTTAGGACAGGCGACCTACGAGCAGTACTTC

V: TRBV5-8
size: NA
D: NA
J: TRBJ2-4
length: 16
CDR3: CASSNRDILAKNIQYF
DNA: TGTGCCAGCAGTAACCGGGACATCTTAGCCAAAAACATTCAGTACTTC

V: TRBV5-1
size: medium-sized
D: TRBD2
J: TRBJ2-1
length: 16
CDR3: CASSLKAGGTGNEQFF
DNA: TGCGCCAGCAGCTTGAAAGCGGGAGGGACGGGGAATGAGCAGTTCTTC

V: TRBV5-5
size: NA
D: NA
J: TRBJ1-6
length: 15
CDR3: CASSATGVIESPLHF
DNA: TGTGCCAGCAGCGCTACAGGCGTGATCGAGTCACCCCTCCACTTT

V: TRBV29-1
size: NA
D: TRBD1
J: TRBJ2-5
length: 13
CDR3: CSGTGTFEETQYF
DNA: TGCAGCGGGACAGGGACCTTCGAAGAGACCCAGTACTTC

V: TRBV5-1
size: NA
D: NA
J: TRBJ2-7
length: 11
CDR3: CASSSLYEQYF
DNA: TGCGCCAGCAGCTCCCTTTACGAGCAGTACTTC

V: TRBV10-3
size: NA
D: NA
J: TRBJ2-2
length: 12
CDR3: CATGRSGGELFF
DNA: TGTGCCACGGGGAGGTCGGGCGGGGAGCTGTTTTTT

V: TRBV19
size: NA
D: NA
J: TRBJ1-1
length: 13
CDR3: CASSYYVGTEAFF
DNA: TGTGCCAGTAGTTACTACGTGGGTACTGAAGCTTTCTTT